This is a list of T cell receptor beta chains from one sample in a study of cytomegalovirus exposure and HLA in healthy donors. Clones were read by immunoSEQ multiplex PCR, and TCRdb kept only the in-frame ones, dropping some. In the table there are 70,000 to 90,000 clones, approximately 86% of which are singletons. The sample comprised PBMCs. These receptors all stem from a man aged 25 to 40 in good health and CMV-seronegative. Each CDR3 is given with its conserved first and last residue. Each record gives: V gene, CDR3 protein.

TRBV9,CASSPSGGVGGYTF
TRBV29-1,CSVVPGETQYF
TRBV6-1,CASAGGVGEKLFF
TRBV19,CASSIMGGDYGYTF
TRBV14,CASSQGQNQPQHF
TRBV6-6,CASSYPGDRAQHF
TRBV30,CAWTRLASTDTQYF
TRBV19,CVGTRSRNEQFF
TRBV21-1,CASSKDSRLCGASQETQYF
TRBV4-2,CASSQVGGAGGELFF
TRBV5-6,CASSLSDPGVETQYF
TRBV27,CASRPGTGDVETQYF
TRBV6-5,CASRPTGGIGYTF
TRBV7-9,CASSPGTGGYGYTF
TRBV27,CASRKIKGAIKNIQYF
TRBV14,CASRTGGYTGELFF
TRBV29-1,CSAGWARGNTEAFF
TRBV6-1,CASRTGGTEAFF
TRBV27,CASSRQGLTNYGYTF
TRBV12-5,CASGLGTGGYYNEQFF
TRBV29-1,CSVGLNTEAFF
TRBV9,CASSVAGVHTEAFF
TRBV7-7,CASTRDRDDTSYTF
TRBV6-4,CASSRMAGQGQGYTF
TRBV6-1,CASSEVLAGGQGEQFF
TRBV5-1,CASSTGQDNEQFF
TRBV7-2,CASSLRPGGIDEQYF
TRBV7-9,CASSLAGETQYF
TRBV5-1,CASSLGDSDYYEQYF
TRBV2,CASTLEKNTEAFF
TRBV14,CASSHSLSGYSYNEQFF
TRBV27,CASSYGLAGMISTDTQYF
TRBV14,CASSQVLNYGYTF
TRBV6-5,CASSYMVVGTEAFF
TRBV9,CASSENPGGDAFSYEQYF
TRBV7-2,CASSLVYEQFF
TRBV27,CASSLAHSPDTQYF
TRBV28,CASSLLNTQYF
TRBV6-1,CASSEADSESYGYTF
TRBV5-5,CASSLSQGIQPQHF
TRBV2,CASRPNQIREKLFF
TRBV11-2,CASSLGTGGNEQYF
TRBV7-9,CASGSPRLLIPEAFF
TRBV5-6,CASSLVGLAGGETGELFF
TRBV5-1,CASSLTGTSGTYNEQFF
TRBV7-9,CASSPREGGNTIYF
TRBV10-3,CAISVSRGQPQHF
TRBV11-3,CASSPNSGIDQPQHF
TRBV7-7,CASSLDGRTYEQYF
TRBV4-1,CASSQVSGSSDTQYF